This entry describes one T cell receptor (beta chain). It has no known antigen specificity. No qualities accompany the bases; no much larger clone lies one base away. Library method: the immunoSEQ multiplex PCR assay. For the multiplex PCR, a mixture combining 60 forward primers for TCR Vbeta segments and 13 reverse primers for TCR Jbeta segments was used. Amplification of the CDR3 region of rearranged TCR beta genes was performed with a multiplex PCR assay on genomic DNA. Amplified TCR beta libraries were sequenced as 87-base-pair reads on the Illumina HiSeq System. The authors processed their data as follows. In a later analysis, some 80 million unique TCR beta chains were counted across the approximately 640 repertoires, and roughly 11 million of these chains were shared by at least two donors. A nearest-neighbor algorithm error-corrected the raw reads and collapsed the reads into unique sequences, merging closely related sequences to remove PCR and sequencing errors. Alignment of CDR3 sequences to IMGT reference sequences was used to assign V, D and J gene segments. For a sequence to be retained, a match of at least six nucleotides to both a V gene segment and a J gene segment was required. Rearrangements were classified as productive when the CDR3 lacked stop codons and remained in frame with V and J, and all other rearrangements were classified as non-productive. Following IMGT convention, CDR3 was defined as the stretch from the second conserved V-encoded cysteine to the conserved J-encoded phenylalanine. In an earlier analysis of 550 to 650 of the donors, sequences lacking an unambiguous match to a single V gene segment were excluded. An earlier analysis of a few hundred of the donors classified V segments as functional when productive rearrangements were above 56.7% and as segregating when the standard deviation between donors was above 5%. To diagnose cytomegalovirus status from the catalog of TCR beta chain sequences, a statistical classification framework was built. In a later analysis, TCR nucleotide sequences were compared against IMGT/GENE-DB human TR gene sequences so that V and J genes could be assigned. A later analysis assigned CDR3 sequences and most-parsimonious VDJ recombination scenarios with the TCRdist pipeline. In a later analysis, each TCR beta chain was defined by its CDR3 amino acid sequence together with its V-gene family, and reads without a unique V-gene family were excluded. As a way to deal with suspected cross-contamination and a sequencing artifact, a later analysis dropped hundreds of nucleotide sequences that were highly shared and had low generation probability. For each public chain, a later analysis derived a clonal expansion index from normalized ranks of inferred template counts within each repertoire. In a later analysis, generation probabilities were computed using a VDJ recombination model fitted to out-of-frame rearrangements, and the results were checked against IGoR. A later analysis scored TCR-TCR, TCR-HLA and TCR-CMV co-occurrence with hypergeometric tests, applying a repertoire-size bias correction to TCR pairs. To estimate false discovery rates, a later analysis permuted the HLA or CMV assignments 20 times. In a later analysis, co-occurring TCRs were grouped using DBSCAN, and TCRdist sequence similarity was added for clustering within HLA-allele-positive subsets. Co-occurrence clustering excluded repertoires with fewer than 30,000 or more than 120,000 public chains, plus five with anomalous nucleotide sharing. TCRdb retrieved this table from immuneACCESS and kept in-frame rearrangements only. Not all clones are present; in checked studies, unresolved V genes account for under half, and no reason is known for the remainder. Clone size and V and J calls were adopted from that table, with D and trimming inferred from the DNA. The sample records around 90,000 clones, roughly 67% of which are singletons. Approximately 21% of the sample is held by the ten biggest clonotypes.

CDR3 length: 14 amino acids, cysteine to phenylalanine. This entry keeps only the CDR3 DNA: 42 bases, framed from base 1. Per the germline V gene (reference sequence), LNHDA is the CDR1 and SQIVND is the CDR2. Germline trimming: 7 bases from V, 4 bases from J; junction bases outside gene matches: 7. This sample is part of a study of cytomegalovirus exposure and HLA in healthy donors (TCRdb year 2017). About the investigation overall: An earlier analysis of about 530 of the donors reported under 300 Gb of sequence data and about 120 million unique TCR beta sequences obtained from 180 million or so T cells. Of the 350 to 450 genotyped donors, 81% fell in the genetic ancestry cluster associated with self-reported Caucasian donors. In a later analysis, previously published TCR beta repertoires from 666 donors were re-analyzed and high-resolution HLA genotyping was added so that TCR occurrence patterns could be studied. All discovery cohort repertoires had been generated using a single sequencing platform. HLA typing included class I and class II loci at four-digit resolution. An early release covering approximately 600 HLA-typed donors comprised approximately 300 gigabases of sequencing data and around 80 million unique TCR sequences. Typing coverage varied by locus: roughly 620-640 donors for A, B, C, DRB1 and DQB1; around 560 for DQA1; around 570 for DPA1; approximately 470 for DPB1. The study aimed to test whether cataloging public T cell receptors could reveal signatures of past pathogen exposure. In a later genetic analysis, genome-wide SNP genotypes for about 65% of the roughly 700 donors were used, and that subset was treated as a discovery cohort. Roughly 5 DR-DQ haplotypes were handled as single units for association and clustering because linkage in the cohort was strong. The later analysis used no new phenotypic data to find candidate immune exposures, relying instead on TCR beta sequences and their occurrence across donors. To decide whether each TCR beta V gene segment behaved as functional or pseudogenic, an earlier analysis of 587 of the donors relied on high-throughput TCR beta sequencing. Besides the first cohort of 666 subjects, a separate validation cohort made up of some 110 different subjects was used. The study combined high-throughput TCR immunosequencing, statistical association of individual TCRs with disease status, and machine learning to predict cytomegalovirus infection status. Donor age, sex, ethnicity and CMV serostatus were compiled together with the repertoire data. Among almost 400 genotyped donors of the cohort, an average of approximately 240,000 unique TCR beta nucleotide sequences were sequenced per donor, roughly 20% of them non-productive. The study used immunosequencing to profile the T cell repertoires of 666 subjects and linked those repertoires to cytomegalovirus serostatus. The investigation overall reported the following: According to a later analysis, most CMV-associated TCR beta chains appeared to be HLA-restricted, and the HLA associations seemed to be driven largely by CMV exposure. In vitro tests confirmed that a few of the cytomegalovirus-associated TCR beta chains recognize cytomegalovirus antigens. Because HLA typing was missing for some donors at each locus, association tests included only the typed subset. According to a later genetic analysis, donors in an Asian-associated ancestry cluster had fewer N-insertions in productive TCRs than the roughly 700-donor mean. Compared with equally common non-associated chains, HLA-associated TCR beta chains in a later analysis were more clonally expanded and had lower generation probabilities. A total of 150 to 200 TCR beta chains were listed by the study as associated with cytomegalovirus. Some IMGT-functional V segments, including TRBV6-2 and TRBV6-3, could not be told apart with the 87-base-pair reads, so those segments were excluded. In a later genetic analysis, a missense DCLRE1C variant was associated with V-gene and J-gene trimming of TCR beta chains, and the association was replicated in an independent cohort. The only immune exposure information available for the cohort was CMV serostatus. Sequencing depth was assumed to be roughly uniform across donors in the presence/absence analyses, though that assumption may not hold. Most TCR sequences were observed very rarely across donors, whereas some public TCRs were present in many individuals. A later analysis associated about 17,000 TCR beta sequences with specific HLA alleles at a false discovery rate of 0.05. In a later analysis, several top co-occurrence clusters were reported to appear linked to parvovirus B19, influenza, CMV and Epstein-Barr virus. The sequencing pipeline was judged likely to have produced a cluster of highly shared sequence variants as a technical artifact. When HLA alleles, especially DR and DQ, strongly co-occurred, TCR associations were difficult to assign to individual alleles. In an earlier analysis of more than 500 of the donors, most TCR beta V segments appeared in productive rearrangements about 87% or about 30% of the time, broadly matching IMGT annotations. Correlated functional status among segregating V segments might reflect linkage disequilibrium, but an unknown experimental factor could not be ruled out. A further reported finding was that TCR beta sequences accurately predicted the HLA-A and HLA-B alleles for most subjects in the first cohort. It was suggested by the authors that the approach could potentially be generalized to other disease states and immunological phenotypes. Because counts were too low, 15 to 20 rarely observed V segments, including chromosome 9 orphons, were excluded from the earlier analysis of 587 of the donors. A later analysis found that TCR association rates varied across HLA loci, with DRB1 alleles showing the most associated TCRs and HLA-C alleles the fewest. In this cohort, only TCR beta chains were sequenced, and detectable features were limited by the absence of alpha or paired-chain data. The classifier was reported to diagnose cytomegalovirus status with high specificity and sensitivity in both the original cohort and the validation cohort.

The cohort was made up of several hundred healthy bone marrow donors. All cohort members were sampled while nominally healthy, although unrecorded immune exposures were likely present. The donor tested CMV seropositive and was one of the 289 seropositive cohort members. Every donor gave a peripheral blood sample, and the peripheral blood mononuclear cells from that sample were used for TCR beta sequencing. Genomic DNA was extracted from the blood cell samples with the Qiagen DNeasy Blood Extraction Kit. This clonotype was sampled from a woman aged 45-65 years in good health and CMV-seropositive. The sequenced sample consisted of PBMCs. The chain is made from TRBV19 and TRBJ2-1, with 7 bases in between that match TRBD2. The nucleotide sequence reads as follows: TGTGCCAGTAACCTCGGGACTATATACAATGAGCAGTTCTTC. Its product reads: CASNLGTIYNEQFF.